The following is a TCR beta chain sequence with its context. Other DNA sequences in this sample translate to the same CDR3. Here immunoSEQ multiplex PCR was the method, and the copy in TCRdb shows in-frame clones only, minus some. The sample holds approximately 1,000,000 clones, roughly 80% seen once. These data are taken from a study of shared clonotypes between healthy human individuals. This CDR3 region has 15 residues. Losses at the gene ends were 4 bases for V and 2 bases for J; bases not matched to a gene: 1. CDR1 and CDR2 from the germline V gene are KGHSH and LQKENI. The receptor was isolated from a man between 18 and 29 years old in good health. Some clones in this sample may be carry-over from other donors' samples. Sequencing was carried out using memory CD4+ T cells from PBMCs. This sample's subset: CD45RA-negative fraction. The chain combines TRBV18 with TRBJ2-7, with 14 positions matching TRBD2. The CDR3 nucleotides read TGTGCCAGCTCACGACTAGCGGGAGGGACCTACGAGCAGTACTTC. Protein: CASSRLAGGTYEQYF.